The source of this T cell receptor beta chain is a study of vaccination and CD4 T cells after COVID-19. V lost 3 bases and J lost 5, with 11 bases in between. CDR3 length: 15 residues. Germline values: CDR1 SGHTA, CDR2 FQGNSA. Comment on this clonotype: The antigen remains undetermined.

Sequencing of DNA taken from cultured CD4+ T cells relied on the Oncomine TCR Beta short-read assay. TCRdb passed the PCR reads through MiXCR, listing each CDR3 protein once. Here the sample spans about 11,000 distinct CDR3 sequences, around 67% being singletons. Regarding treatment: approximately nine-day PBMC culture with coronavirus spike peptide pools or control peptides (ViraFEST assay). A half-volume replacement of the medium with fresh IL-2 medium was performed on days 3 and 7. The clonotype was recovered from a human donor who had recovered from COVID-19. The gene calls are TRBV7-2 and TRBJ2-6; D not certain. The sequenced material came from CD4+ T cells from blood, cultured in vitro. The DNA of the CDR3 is TGTGCCAGCAGCTTGGTGGTGCACTGGGCCAACGTCCTGACTTTC. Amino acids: CASSLVVHWANVLTF.